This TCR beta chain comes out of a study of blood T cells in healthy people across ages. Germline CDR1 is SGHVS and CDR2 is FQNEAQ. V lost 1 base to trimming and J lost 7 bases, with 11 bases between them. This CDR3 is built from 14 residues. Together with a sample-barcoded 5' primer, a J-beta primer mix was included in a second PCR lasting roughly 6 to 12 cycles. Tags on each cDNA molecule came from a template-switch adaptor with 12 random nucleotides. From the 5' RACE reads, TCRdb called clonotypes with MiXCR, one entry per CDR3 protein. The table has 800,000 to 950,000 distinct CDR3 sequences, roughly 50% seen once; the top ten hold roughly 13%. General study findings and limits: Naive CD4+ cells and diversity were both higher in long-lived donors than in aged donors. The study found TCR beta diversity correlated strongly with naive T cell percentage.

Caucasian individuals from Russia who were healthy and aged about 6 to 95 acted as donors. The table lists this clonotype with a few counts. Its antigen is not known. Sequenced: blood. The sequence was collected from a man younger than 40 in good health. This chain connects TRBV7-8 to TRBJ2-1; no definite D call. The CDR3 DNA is TGTGCCAGCAGCTTAGAACCAGCCGTAAATGAGCAGTTCTTC. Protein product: CASSLEPAVNEQFF.